This T cell receptor beta chain was found in a study of blood T cells in healthy people across ages. Findings and caveats of the study: Higher diversity, along with more naive CD4+ cells, distinguished long-lived donors from aged donors. The authors considered diversity estimates from one million T cells to be underestimates.

The CDR3 runs 15 residues. Germline loops: CDR1 SGDLS, CDR2 YYNGEE. Primed by a sample-barcoded 5' primer and a J-beta primer mix, a second PCR proceeded for roughly 6 to 12 cycles. Tags on each cDNA molecule came from a template-switch adaptor with 12 random nucleotides. One entry per CDR3 protein results from TCRdb running MiXCR on the 5' RACE reads. The data contain under 1,000,000 distinct CDR3 sequences, less than 60% of them singletons. Donation came from healthy Caucasian individuals in Russia who were aged about 6 to 90. Note on this clonotype: No antigen is known for it.

The sequence was obtained from a man older than 75 in good health. The sequenced material came from blood. The genes are TRBV9 and TRBJ2-4, with D maybe TRBD1 (6 bases). The DNA end is a closer match to TRBJ2-5, so the J assignment may be wrong. The CDR3 nucleotides read TGTGCCAGCAGCGTAGCCCCGGACAGACAAGAGACCCAGTACTTC. It encodes CASSVAPDRQETQYF.